This T cell receptor beta chain was found in a study of CD8+ T cells in alopecia areata (dated by TCRdb to the late 2010s). Some background on the complete study: Treated patients were enrolled in an open-label pilot trial of oral tofacitinib at 5 to 10 mg twice daily for moderate-to-severe alopecia areata. Scalp clonality was compared among normal scalp (n=4), patchy alopecia areata scalp (n=8), and alopecia totalis/universalis scalp (n=8). High-throughput TCRbeta sequencing was used to examine T cell clonal expansion in alopecia areata in both the C3H/HeJ mouse model and human patients. Patients stayed on tofacitinib for 6 to 18 months and then had 6 months of follow-up off drug so that delayed response and recurrence could be assessed. On the human side, TCRbeta sequencing was run on scalp tissue and on sorted CD4+ and CD8+ peripheral blood T cells from healthy controls and from alopecia areata patients with either patchy or totalis/universalis disease. RNA was obtained with the PAXgene miRNA kit for fixed scalp, the miRNeasy kit for PBMCs, and the RNeasy kit for mouse skin. Disease severity in treated patients was measured with the SALT score, which quantifies the percentage of affected scalp surface area. immunoSEQ multiplex PCR using 35 Vbeta forward primers and 13 Jbeta reverse primers was used to amplify TCRbeta CDR3 regions. Tofacitinib-treated patients had biopsies at baseline and at 4 and 24 weeks of treatment, with a later scalp biopsy in several patients.

General conclusions and limits of the study: Because the treated cohort was small and had only one nonresponder, larger studies are needed to examine links between baseline CD8+ expansion and response. Many expanded lesional clones were found to persist in scalp and blood during tofacitinib treatment, and relapse after treatment cessation may be partly explained by this persistence. Scalp clonality and the number of expanded CD8+ clones among the top 100 scalp clones were significantly decreased by tofacitinib. Shared TCR sequences between patients were less evident than in mice, which may be partly attributable to HLA diversity in the patient population. Unlike mouse skin, where gammadelta T cells dominate, normal human skin contains resident alphabeta T cells that get sequenced too, which complicates analysis of the scalp TCR repertoire. Compared with normal scalp, lesional scalp had higher clonality and more expanded CD8+ clones, particularly in alopecia totalis/universalis, a pattern that suggests antigenic drive.

For this clone: This receptor's antigen is unknown. Base qualities were left out, and no much larger clone turns up one base away.

Libraries were constructed by the immunoSEQ multiplex PCR assay. RNA was extracted from all samples and reverse transcribed into cDNA, which served as template for TCR sequencing. SuperScript III was used for first-strand cDNA synthesis, primed with a 2:1 mix of oligo-dT and random hexamers. A synthetic immune receptor repertoire was used to gauge amplification bias, and whatever bias remained was removed computationally. The authors' pipeline ran thus. Raw reads were preprocessed to remove errors, and CDR3 was defined according to IMGT conventions as the region from the conserved cysteine to phenylalanine. To get clonality, Shannon entropy was normalized by log2 of the number of productive unique TCRs and the result was subtracted from 1. Whether each scalp clone was CD4 or CD8 was inferred by checking scalp TCRbeta sequences against the CD4 and CD8 repertoires from sorted blood. TCRdb holds this immuneACCESS table with in-frame rearrangements only. Some clones are missing; in checked studies, unresolved V genes explain under half, and the rest has no known cause. V and J calls and clone size come straight from that table; D and trimming were deduced from the DNA. This sample gives under 150,000 clones in total; roughly 56% of them show up just once. Of the sample, roughly 3.5% is held by the ten largest clones.

The CDR3 contains 14 residues, cysteine and phenylalanine counted. The DNA shown is the 42-base CDR3, in frame from base 1. CDR1 and CDR2 (LGHNA, YSLEER) derive from the germline V gene. At the junction V is shortened by 0 bases and J by 6 bases, with 11 bases in between. In the paper's terms, the time point label means: roughly 26 weeks on oral tofacitinib. In light of the paper, this sample's treatment or condition label describes: oral pan-JAK inhibitor, 5-10 mg twice daily. From alopecia areata patients, peripheral blood was collected along with lesional scalp punch biopsies. PBMCs were isolated by density centrifugation and stained for CD3, CD4 and CD8, after which CD4+ and CD8+ T cells were sorted on a FACSAria.

The receptor comes from a human donor with alopecia areata. Recombination connected TRBV4-3 to TRBJ1-1, and perhaps TRBD1 as D gene, on 5 matching bases. The source was CD4+ T cells sorted from blood, collected at week 24, from a patient treated with tofacitinib. DNA sequence: TGCGCCAGCAGCCAAGAGCAGCGGGGCGCTGAAGCTTTCTTT. Translated, it gives CASSQEQRGAEAFF.